This paragraph reports one T cell receptor (beta chain). The sample comes from a study of blood T cell repertoires in COVID-19. Study background: The United States, Italy and Spain were the sources of the acute and convalescent COVID-19 samples. PBMCs, B-cell-depleted T cells, or T cells provided the cDNA or gDNA that made up the material.

CDR3 length: 13 residues. The germline gives CDR1 ENHRY, CDR2 SYGVKD. V gave up 0 bases and J gave up 8 bases; unmatched junction bases: 2. Original processing notes: It was from reference gene primer amplification that nucleated cell counts were estimated. The repertoire was sequenced with immunoSEQ multiplex PCR; TCRdb's copy has only in-frame clones and lacks some. That table gives V, J and clone size, and the DNA gave D and trimming. This table holds about 44,000 clones, over 80% found once. Sequenced: peripheral blood. The chain employs TRBV10-3 and TRBJ1-1, with TRBD1 matching over 8 bases. This clonotype was obtained from a woman in her thirties or forties with acute or convalescent COVID-19. The CDR3 is CAISESRDREAFF. CDR3 nucleotides: TGTGCCATCAGTGAGTCGAGGGACAGGGAAGCTTTCTTT.